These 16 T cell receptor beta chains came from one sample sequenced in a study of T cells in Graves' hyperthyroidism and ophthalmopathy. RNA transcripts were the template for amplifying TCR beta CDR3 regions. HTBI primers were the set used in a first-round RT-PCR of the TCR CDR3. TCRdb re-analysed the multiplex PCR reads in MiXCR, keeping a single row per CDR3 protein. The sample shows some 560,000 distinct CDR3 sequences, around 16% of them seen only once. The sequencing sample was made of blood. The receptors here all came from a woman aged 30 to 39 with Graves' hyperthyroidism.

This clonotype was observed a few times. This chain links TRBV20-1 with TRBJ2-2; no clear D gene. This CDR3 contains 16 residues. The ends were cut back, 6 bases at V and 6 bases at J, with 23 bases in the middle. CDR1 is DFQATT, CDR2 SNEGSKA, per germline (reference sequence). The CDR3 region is CSAFGPSSRVPGELFF. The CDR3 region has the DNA TGCAGTGCCTTTGGCCCTTCCTCTAGGGTCCCCGGGGAGCTGTTTTTT.

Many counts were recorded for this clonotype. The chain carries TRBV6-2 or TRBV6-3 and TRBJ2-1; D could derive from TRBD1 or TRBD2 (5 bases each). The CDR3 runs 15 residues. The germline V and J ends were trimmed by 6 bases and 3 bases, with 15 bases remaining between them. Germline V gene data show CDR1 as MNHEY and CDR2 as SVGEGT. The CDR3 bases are TGTGCCAGCAGCTCCGGGCCGGGGCTCTACAATGAGCAGTTCTTC. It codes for CASSSGPGLYNEQFF.

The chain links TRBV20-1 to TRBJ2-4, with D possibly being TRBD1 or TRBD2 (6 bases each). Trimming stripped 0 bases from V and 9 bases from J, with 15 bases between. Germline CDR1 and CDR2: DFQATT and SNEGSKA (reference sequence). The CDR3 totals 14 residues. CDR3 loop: CSARDRGRGGIQYF. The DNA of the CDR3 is TGCAGTGCTAGAGATCGGGGCAGGGGAGGCATTCAGTACTTC.

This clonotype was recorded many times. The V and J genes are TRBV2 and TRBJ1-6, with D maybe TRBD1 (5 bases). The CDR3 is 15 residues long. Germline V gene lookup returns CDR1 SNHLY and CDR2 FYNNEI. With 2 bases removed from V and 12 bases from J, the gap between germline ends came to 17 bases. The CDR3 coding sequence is TGTGCCAGCAGTGAACTTGGGCAGGGTCAGCAACCCCTCCACTTT. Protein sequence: CASSELGQGQQPLHF.

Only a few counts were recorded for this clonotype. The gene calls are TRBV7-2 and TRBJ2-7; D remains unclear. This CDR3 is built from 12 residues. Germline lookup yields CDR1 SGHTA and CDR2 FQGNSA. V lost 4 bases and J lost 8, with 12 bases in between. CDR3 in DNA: TGTGCCAGCAGCTCACCGGGCCTGCAGCAGTACTTC. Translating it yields CASSSPGLQQYF.

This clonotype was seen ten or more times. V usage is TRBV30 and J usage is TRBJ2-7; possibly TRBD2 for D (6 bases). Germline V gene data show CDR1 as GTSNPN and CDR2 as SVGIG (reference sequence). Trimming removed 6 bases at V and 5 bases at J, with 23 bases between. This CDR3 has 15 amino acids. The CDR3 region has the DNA TGTGCCTGCCAACCTCTGGGGGGTTTTACTCACGAGCAGTACTTC. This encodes CACQPLGGFTHEQYF.

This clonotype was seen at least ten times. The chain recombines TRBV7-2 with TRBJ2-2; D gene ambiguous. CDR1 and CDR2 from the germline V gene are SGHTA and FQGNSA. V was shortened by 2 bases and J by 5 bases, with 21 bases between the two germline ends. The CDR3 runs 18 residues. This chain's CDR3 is CASSLTVPSDSSTGELFF. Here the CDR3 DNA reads TGTGCCAGCAGCTTAACGGTCCCTTCGGATAGTTCGACCGGGGAGCTGTTTTTT. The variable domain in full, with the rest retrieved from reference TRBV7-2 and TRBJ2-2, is GAGVSQSPSNKVTEKGKDVELRCDPISGHTALYWYRQSLGQGLEFLIYFQGNSAPDKSGLPSDRFSAERTGGSVSTLTIQRTQQEDSAVYLCASSLTVPSDSSTGELFFGEGSRLTVL.

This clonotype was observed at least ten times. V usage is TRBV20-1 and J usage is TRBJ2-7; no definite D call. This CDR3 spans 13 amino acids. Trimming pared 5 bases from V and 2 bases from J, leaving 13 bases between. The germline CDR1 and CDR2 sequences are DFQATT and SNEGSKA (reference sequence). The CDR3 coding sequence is TGCAGTGCTGCCCGGGCCTCAACCTACGAGCAGTACTTC. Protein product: CSAARASTYEQYF.

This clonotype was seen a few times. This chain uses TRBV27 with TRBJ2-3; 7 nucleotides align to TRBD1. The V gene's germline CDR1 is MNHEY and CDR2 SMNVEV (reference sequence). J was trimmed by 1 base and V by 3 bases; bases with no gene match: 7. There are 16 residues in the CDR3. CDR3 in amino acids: CASSLSLTGGTDTQYF. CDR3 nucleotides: TGTGCCAGCAGTTTGTCCCTCACAGGGGGCACAGATACGCAGTATTTT.

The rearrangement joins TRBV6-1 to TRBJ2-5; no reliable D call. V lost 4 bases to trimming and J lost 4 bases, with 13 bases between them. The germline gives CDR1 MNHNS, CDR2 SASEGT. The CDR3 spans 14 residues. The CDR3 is CASSVGPLAETQYF. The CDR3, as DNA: TGTGCCAGCAGTGTGGGCCCGCTGGCAGAGACCCAGTACTTC.

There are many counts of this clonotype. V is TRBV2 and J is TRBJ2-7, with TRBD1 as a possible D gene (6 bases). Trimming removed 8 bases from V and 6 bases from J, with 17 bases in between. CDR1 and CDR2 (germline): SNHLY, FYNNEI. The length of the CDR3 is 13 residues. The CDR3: CASQAHRVGEQYF. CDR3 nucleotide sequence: TGTGCCAGCCAGGCCCACAGGGTCGGCGAGCAGTACTTC.

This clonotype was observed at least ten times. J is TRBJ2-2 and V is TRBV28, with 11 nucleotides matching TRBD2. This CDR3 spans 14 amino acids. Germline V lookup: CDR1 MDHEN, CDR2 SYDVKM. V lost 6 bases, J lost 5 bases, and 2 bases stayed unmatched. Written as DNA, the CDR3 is TGTGCCAGCAGCACTAGCGGGAGAACCGGGGAGCTGTTTTTT. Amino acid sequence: CASSTSGRTGELFF.

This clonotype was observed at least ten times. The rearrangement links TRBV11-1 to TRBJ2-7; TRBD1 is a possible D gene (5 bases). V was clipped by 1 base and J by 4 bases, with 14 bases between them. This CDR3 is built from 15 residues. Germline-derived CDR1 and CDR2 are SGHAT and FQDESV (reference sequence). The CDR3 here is CASSLEGAAQYEQYF. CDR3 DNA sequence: TGTGCCAGCAGCTTAGAAGGGGCGGCGCAATACGAGCAGTACTTC.

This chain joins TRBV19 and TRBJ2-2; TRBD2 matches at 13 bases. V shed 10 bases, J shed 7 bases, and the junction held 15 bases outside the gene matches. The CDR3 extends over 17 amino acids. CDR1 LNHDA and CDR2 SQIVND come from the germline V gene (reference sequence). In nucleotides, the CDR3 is TGTGCCACCCGCCCCGGGACTAGCGGGATGCTCCGCGGGGAGCTGTTTTTT. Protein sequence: CATRPGTSGMLRGELFF. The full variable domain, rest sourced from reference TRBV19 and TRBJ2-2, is DGGITQSPKYLFRKEGQNVTLSCEQNLNHDAMYWYRQDPGQGLRLIYYSQIVNDFQKGDIAEGYSVSREKKESFPLTVTSAQKNPTAFYLCATRPGTSGMLRGELFFGEGSRLTVL.

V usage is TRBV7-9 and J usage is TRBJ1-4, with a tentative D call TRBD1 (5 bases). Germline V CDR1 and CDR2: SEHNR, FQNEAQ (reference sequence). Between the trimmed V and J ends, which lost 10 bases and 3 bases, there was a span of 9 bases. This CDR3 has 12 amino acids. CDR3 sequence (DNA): TGTGCCACAAAGGGGCCTAATGAAAAACTGTTTTTT. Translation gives CATKGPNEKLFF.

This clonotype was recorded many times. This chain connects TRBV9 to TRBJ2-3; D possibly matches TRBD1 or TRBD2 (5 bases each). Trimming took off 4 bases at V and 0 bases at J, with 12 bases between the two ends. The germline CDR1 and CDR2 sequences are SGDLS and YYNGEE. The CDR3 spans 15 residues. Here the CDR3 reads CASSYRSGSTDTQYF. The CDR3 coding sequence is TGTGCCAGCAGCTACAGGAGCGGTAGCACAGATACGCAGTATTTT.